The clone carrying this T cell receptor beta chain is medium-sized. The antigen is not known. The CDR3 contains 15 residues. Trimming took 3 bases from V and 0 from J; bases not matched to a gene: 0. The template was genomic DNA from peripheral blood, not RNA. A mixed TRB-A/B primer pool amplified rearranged TRB by multiplex touch-down PCR. TCRdb re-called the multiplex PCR reads through MiXCR, storing one row per CDR3 protein. The sample contains 6,000 to 8,000 distinct CDR3 sequences, 25% to 30% of which appear only once. The sample comes from a study of T cell repertoires in aging, cancer and after chemotherapy. Study-wide findings and caveats: Median generation probability rose over the chemotherapy interval in each cancer cohort, suggesting rebound thymic output.

The chain carries TRBV12-3 or TRBV12-4 and TRBJ2-3; 10 positions match TRBD2. Sequencing was done on a sample of blood. The receptor's source is a human donor in good health. The CDR3, as DNA: TGTGCCAGCAGTTTTAGCGGGGGGAGCACAGATACGCAGTATTTT. This translates into CASSFSGGSTDTQYF.